Below are 4 T cell receptor beta chains sequenced from a single sample in a study of cytomegalovirus exposure and HLA in healthy donors. Primers for the PCR totalled 60 Vbeta and 13 Jbeta. The method was immunoSEQ multiplex PCR; TCRdb's version includes in-frame clones alone and lacks a portion of them. The sample's table shows approximately 30,000 clones. The sequencing sample was made of PBMCs. The receptor source for this set is a woman between 35 and 50 years old in good health and CMV-seropositive.

The gene calls are TRBV6-1 and TRBJ2-3; TRBD1 matches at 9 bases. Germline trimming cut 4 bases from V and 5 bases from J; bases unmatched to any gene: 10. The CDR3 consists of 16 residues. CDR1 and CDR2 (germline): MNHNS, SASEGT. CDR3 coding DNA: TGTGCCAGCAGTGTTGGCCGCACAGGGGGCAGAGATACGCAGTATTTT. Its protein product is CASSVGRTGGRDTQYF.

The chain has TRBV6-1 and TRBJ1-5; D perhaps matches TRBD1 (6 bases). Trimming took 4 bases from V and 3 from J, leaving 10 bases between them. Germline V gene data show CDR1 as MNHNS and CDR2 as SASEGT. This CDR3 contains 14 residues. CDR3 loop: CASSADSFNQPQHF. In DNA, the CDR3 is TGTGCCAGCAGTGCGGACAGCTTCAATCAGCCCCAGCATTTT.

The chain carries TRBV4-2 and TRBJ2-5, with TRBD2 matching over 11 bases. Germline V CDR1 and CDR2: LGHNA, YNFKEQ. The CDR3 sequence is 15 residues long. Germline trimming cut 1 base from V and 3 bases from J; bases unmatched to any gene: 1. The DNA for the CDR3 is TGTGCCAGCAGCCAAGTGGGACTAGCGGAAGAGACCCAGTACTTC. It translates to CASSQVGLAEETQYF.

The V gene is TRBV6-1, the J gene TRBJ2-5, with D maybe TRBD1 (6 bases). The germline V and J ends were trimmed by 5 bases and 4 bases, with 17 bases remaining between them. In germline, CDR1 is MNHNS, CDR2 SASEGT. This CDR3 is 15 amino acids long. The CDR3 region has the DNA TGTGCCAGCAGTAAAGACAGGCGTTGGATAGAGACCCAGTACTTC. This sequence encodes CASSKDRRWIETQYF.